The present T cell receptor beta chain was sequenced within a study of blood T cell repertoires in COVID-19. Sequencing was performed with immunoSEQ multiplex PCR; in TCRdb, only in-frame clones are kept and a portion is missing. This sample has around 340,000 clones, with about nine tenths found just once. Trimming took off 2 bases at V and 9 bases at J, with 13 bases between the two ends. Germline CDR1 reads SEHNR; CDR2 reads FQNEAQ (reference sequence). The CDR3 contains 13 residues. This chain links TRBV7-9 with TRBJ1-1; perhaps TRBD1 as D (5 bases). The specimen sequenced was peripheral blood. The clonotype comes from an older woman with COVID-19, enrolled during active disease. Here the CDR3 DNA reads TGTGCCAGCAGCTTACAGGGTGACGTGCAAGCTTTCTTT. This translates into CASSLQGDVQAFF.